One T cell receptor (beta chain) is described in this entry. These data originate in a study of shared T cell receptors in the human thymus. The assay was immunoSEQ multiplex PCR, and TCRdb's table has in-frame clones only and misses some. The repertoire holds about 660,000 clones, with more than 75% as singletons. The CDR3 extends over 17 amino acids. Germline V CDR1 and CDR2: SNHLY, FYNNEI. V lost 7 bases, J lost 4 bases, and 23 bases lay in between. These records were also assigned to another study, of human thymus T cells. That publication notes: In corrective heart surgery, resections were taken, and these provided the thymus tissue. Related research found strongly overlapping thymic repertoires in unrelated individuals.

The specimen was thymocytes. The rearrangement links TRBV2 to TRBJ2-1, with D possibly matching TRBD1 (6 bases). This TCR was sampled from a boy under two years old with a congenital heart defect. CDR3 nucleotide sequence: TGTGCCAGCAATTGTCAGGGGCAGTGGGAATTTTACAATGAGCAGTTCTTC. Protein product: CASNCQGQWEFYNEQFF.